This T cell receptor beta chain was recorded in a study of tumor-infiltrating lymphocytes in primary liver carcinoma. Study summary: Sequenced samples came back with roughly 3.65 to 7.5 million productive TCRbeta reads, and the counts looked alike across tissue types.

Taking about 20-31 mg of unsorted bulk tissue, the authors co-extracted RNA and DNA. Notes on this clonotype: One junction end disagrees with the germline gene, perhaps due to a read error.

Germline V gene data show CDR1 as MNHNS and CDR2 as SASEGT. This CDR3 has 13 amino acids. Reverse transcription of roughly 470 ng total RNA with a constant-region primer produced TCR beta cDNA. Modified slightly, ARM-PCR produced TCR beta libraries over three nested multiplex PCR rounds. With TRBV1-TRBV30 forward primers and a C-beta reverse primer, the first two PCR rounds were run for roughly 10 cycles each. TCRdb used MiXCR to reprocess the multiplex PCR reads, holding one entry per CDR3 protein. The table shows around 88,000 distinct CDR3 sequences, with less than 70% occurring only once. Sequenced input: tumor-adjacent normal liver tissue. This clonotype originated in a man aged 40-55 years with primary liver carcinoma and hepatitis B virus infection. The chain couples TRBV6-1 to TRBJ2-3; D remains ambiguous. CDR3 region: CASRTYNTDTQYF. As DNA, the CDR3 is TGTGCCAGCAGGACGTATAACACAGATACGCAATATTTT.